Presented here are 31 T cell receptor beta chains from one specimen sequenced in a study of blood T cell repertoires in COVID-19 (dated by TCRdb to between 2020 and 2021). Preparation of the library involved the immunoSEQ multiplex PCR assay. Not all clones reach the TCRdb copy of this immuneACCESS table, which keeps in-frame sequences only. Checked studies attribute under half of the gap to unresolved V genes and leave the rest unexplained. In all, the sample holds 200,000 to 250,000 clones, and around 83% of those were seen once. Together, the top ten hold roughly 8.2% of the sample. Material: peripheral blood. These receptors were collected from a woman aged 80 or over with COVID-19, enrolled during active disease.

V and J are TRBV5-8 and TRBJ1-5; D gene uncertain. Germline CDR1 and CDR2: SGHTS and YDEGEE. This CDR3 has 14 amino acids. The ends were cut back, 0 bases at V and 11 bases at J, with 15 bases in the middle. CDR3 DNA: TGTGCCAGCAGCTTGGACGTGGTTTTGAGGACCCAGCATTTT. This translates into CASSLDVVLRTQHF.

The chain couples TRBV7-9 to TRBJ2-5; TRBD2 aligns across 7 bases. Germline values: CDR1 SEHNR, CDR2 FQNEAQ (reference sequence). The CDR3 runs to 15 residues. The J segment lost 2 bases and the V segment lost 4 bases, leaving 7 bases of the junction unmatched. CDR3 sequence reads: CASSSPRGEQETQYF. As DNA, the CDR3 is TGTGCCAGCAGCTCCCCACGGGGGGAGCAAGAGACCCAGTACTTC.

In its sample, this clone was seen a few times. CDR3 loop: CASSLRTGWRNEQYF. The CDR3 DNA sequence: TGTGCCAGCAGCTTGAGAACAGGGTGGCGGAACGAGCAGTACTTC. The V and J genes are TRBV5-4 and TRBJ2-7; TRBD1 might be the D (6 bases). The CDR3 covers 15 residues. The germline V gene encodes CDR1 SGHNT and CDR2 YYREEE (reference sequence). V was pared by 1 base and J by 5 bases, with 16 bases between.

This chain uses TRBV6-5 with TRBJ2-7, with D maybe TRBD1 (5 bases). The ends were cut back, 4 bases at V and 0 bases at J, with 10 bases in the middle. CDR1 is MNHEY and CDR2 is SVGAGI in the germline V gene. This CDR3 spans 14 amino acids. The CDR3 region has the DNA TGTGCCAGCAGTTTTAGACAGCGCTCCTACGAGCAGTACTTC. It translates to CASSFRQRSYEQYF.

The rearrangement uses TRBV24-1 and TRBJ2-1; 9 bases line up with TRBD2. V gave up 5 bases and J gave up 0 bases; unmatched junction bases: 7. The germline V gene encodes CDR1 KGHDR and CDR2 SFDVKD. This CDR3 contains 17 residues. CDR3 sequence reads: CATSGNSGGSSYNEQFF. CDR3 sequence (DNA): TGTGCCACCAGTGGTAATAGCGGGGGTAGCTCCTACAATGAGCAGTTCTTC.

The gene calls are TRBV5-1 and TRBJ2-3, with 8 bases lining up with TRBD1. Germline-derived CDR1 and CDR2 are SGHRS and YFSETQ. The CDR3 spans 15 residues. V shed 9 bases, J shed 2 bases, and the junction held 11 bases outside the gene matches. CDR3 DNA: TGCGCCACCTCAACTCAGGACAGGGACACAGATACGCAGTATTTT. Its protein product is CATSTQDRDTDTQYF.

V usage is TRBV6-2 or TRBV6-3 and J usage is TRBJ2-4; TRBD1 matches 11 bases. The CDR3 extends over 14 amino acids. The germline V gene encodes CDR1 MNHEY and CDR2 SVGEGT. Losses at the gene ends were 3 bases for V and 7 bases for J; bases not matched to a gene: 2. The CDR3 nucleotides are TGTGCCAGCAGTTATGGGACAGGGGGGAACATTCAGTACTTC. Residues: CASSYGTGGNIQYF.

V gene TRBV9 combines with J gene TRBJ1-6; TRBD1 agrees at 12 bases. Germline CDR1 and CDR2: SGDLS and YYNGEE. CDR3 size: 16 residues. V was pared by 3 bases and J by 10 bases, with 8 bases of the junction left unmatched. The CDR3, as DNA: TGTGCCAGCAGCGCCACCGGGACAGGGGGCAGGTCACCCCTCCACTTT. It encodes CASSATGTGGRSPLHF.

In its sample, this clone was seen a few times. The CDR3 spells CASSLGVYEQYF. In DNA form, the CDR3 reads TGTGCCAGCAGCTTAGGAGTATACGAGCAGTACTTC. This chain uses TRBV7-9 with TRBJ2-7; D not certain. With 1 base removed from V and 4 bases from J, the gap between germline ends came to 5 bases. This CDR3 contains 12 residues. CDR1 and CDR2 (germline): SEHNR, FQNEAQ (reference sequence).

In DNA form, the CDR3 reads TGTGCCACCAGTGATTACGTCGGCGGGGAGCTGTTTTTT. Encoded protein: CATSDYVGGELFF. The rearrangement links TRBV24-1 to TRBJ2-2; D not resolved. The ends were cut back, 2 bases at V and 7 bases at J, with 7 bases in the middle. The CDR3 contains 13 residues. Germline V CDR1 and CDR2: KGHDR, SFDVKD.

The rearrangement joins TRBV28 to TRBJ1-5; 10 bases agree with TRBD1. The V gene's germline CDR1 is MDHEN and CDR2 SYDVKM. CDR3 length equals 19 residues. The ends lost 8 bases at V and 2 bases at J; junction bases unmatched: 18. CDR3 sequence (DNA): TGTGCCAGCCATTTGGGGAAGGGACAGGGGAATGTAGGCAATCAGCCCCAGCATTTT. This sequence encodes CASHLGKGQGNVGNQPQHF.

This chain uses TRBV29-1 with TRBJ1-2; perhaps TRBD1 as D (6 bases). V lost 6 bases and J lost 0, with 20 bases in between. The CDR3 is 16 amino acids. Germline loops: CDR1 SQVTM, CDR2 ANQGSEA. CDR3 sequence reads: CSVARDIQPTNYGYTF. CDR3 bases: TGCAGCGTGGCCCGGGACATTCAACCTACTAACTATGGCTACACCTTC.

V usage is TRBV3-1 (or the pseudogene TRBV3-2) and J usage is TRBJ2-1; 10 bases map to TRBD2. V shed 1 base and J 9 bases; nucleotides not matched to a gene: 12. Germline CDR1 LGHDT, CDR2 YNNKEL (reference sequence). The CDR3 extends over 17 amino acids. This CDR3 reads CASSQGPGLAGVIEQFF. DNA for the CDR3: TGTGCCAGCAGCCAAGGGCCCGGGCTAGCGGGAGTCATTGAGCAGTTCTTC.

The chain links TRBV18 to TRBJ1-2, with 10 bases lining up with TRBD1. After removal of 2 bases from V and 8 bases from J, the junction contained 5 bases not matched to a gene. Germline V CDR1 and CDR2: KGHSH, LQKENI. The CDR3 sequence is 14 residues long. In DNA form, the CDR3 reads TGTGCCAGCTCACCAACCGGGACAGGGGACGGCTACACCTTC. This translates into CASSPTGTGDGYTF.

The rearrangement links TRBV7-2 to TRBJ1-6, with a weak D call TRBD1 (5 bases). The germline CDR1 and CDR2 sequences are SGHTA and FQGNSA. V gave up 3 bases and J gave up 10 bases, with 13 bases separating them. CDR3 size: 14 residues. In DNA, the CDR3 is TGTGCCAGCAGCTTGGGGGGTCAATCCTCACCCCTCCACTTT. Translated: CASSLGGQSSPLHF.

The chain uses TRBV5-1 and TRBJ2-7, with 10 bases that match TRBD1. The CDR3 spans 14 residues. Germline V gene data show CDR1 as SGHRS and CDR2 as YFSETQ. The trim removed 5 bases at V and 2 bases at J, leaving 4 bases unmatched. CDR3 in DNA: TGCGCCAGCAGATATGACAGGGGGCCCTACGAGCAGTACTTC. As protein: CASRYDRGPYEQYF.

The rearrangement uses TRBV12-3 or TRBV12-4 and TRBJ1-2; no firm D call. V shed 2 bases and J shed 8 bases, with 12 bases lying between them. The CDR3 has 13 residues. The CDR3 sequence is CASSLSSGFGYTF. The CDR3 bases are TGTGCCAGCAGTTTAAGCTCGGGGTTCGGCTACACCTTC.

The chain combines TRBV5-1 with TRBJ1-2, with D maybe TRBD1 (6 bases). V dropped 2 bases and J dropped 0 bases, with 11 bases sitting between them. CDR3 size: 15 residues. Germline assignment: CDR1 SGHRS and CDR2 YFSETQ. This CDR3 is CASSFRGGANYGYTF. The CDR3 DNA reads as TGCGCCAGCAGCTTCCGAGGGGGAGCTAACTATGGCTACACCTTC.

The chain carries TRBV4-2 and TRBJ2-7; 11 bases are shared with TRBD1. V gave up 1 base and J gave up 2 bases; unmatched junction bases: 4. The germline V gene has CDR1 LGHNA and CDR2 YNFKEQ. The CDR3 consists of 16 residues. CDR3 region: CASSQALGQGAYEQYF. In nucleotides, the CDR3 is TGTGCCAGCAGCCAAGCACTGGGACAGGGGGCCTACGAGCAGTACTTC.

The chain joins TRBV18 to TRBJ1-5, with D perhaps TRBD1 (5 bases). Germline lookup yields CDR1 KGHSH and CDR2 LQKENI. The CDR3 covers 13 residues. The V end lost 0 bases, the J end lost 7 bases, and 7 bases lay between the germline ends. CDR3 sequence reads: CASSPPEGQPQHF. As DNA, the CDR3 is TGTGCCAGCTCACCACCGGAGGGGCAGCCCCAGCATTTT.

The chain's CDR3 is CASSLAGLRAGELFF. The CDR3 DNA is TGTGCCAGCAGCTTAGCGGGACTAAGGGCCGGGGAGCTGTTTTTT. The rearrangement joins TRBV7-6 to TRBJ2-2; 7 nucleotides line up with TRBD2. The CDR3 loop spans 15 amino acids. The V gene's germline CDR1 is SGHVS and CDR2 FNYEAQ. Germline trimming cut 0 bases from V and 6 bases from J; bases unmatched to any gene: 4. Using reference TRBV7-6 and TRBJ2-2 for the parts outside the CDR3, the full variable domain is GAGVSQSPRYKVTKRGQDVALRCDPISGHVSLYWYRQALGQGPEFLTYFNYEAQQDKSGLPNDRFSAERPEGSISTLTIQRTEQRDSAMYRCASSLAGLRAGELFFGEGSRLTVL.

This chain uses TRBV18 with TRBJ1-3; the D gene is possibly TRBD1 (5 bases). The CDR3 has 14 residues. Germline assignment: CDR1 KGHSH and CDR2 LQKENI. Trimming removed 3 bases at V and 9 bases at J, with 15 bases between. In nucleotides, the CDR3 is TGTGCCAGCTCACCCGACACCCTGGGGGGCACCATATATTTT. Amino acid sequence: CASSPDTLGGTIYF.

The rearrangement joins TRBV28 to TRBJ2-7; 9 nucleotides line up with TRBD1. This CDR3 is built from 17 residues. The J segment lost 7 bases and the V segment lost 4 bases, leaving 17 bases of the junction unmatched. Germline CDR1 is MDHEN and CDR2 is SYDVKM. The CDR3 coding sequence is TGTGCCAGCAGTTCTTCCGGGACAGGGTCCAAACTGGGGGAGCAGTACTTC. It specifies CASSSSGTGSKLGEQYF.

Here the CDR3 reads CAWKSSGEGYGYTF. The CDR3 DNA is TGTGCCTGGAAATCCTCAGGGGAGGGGTATGGCTACACCTTC. The chain employs TRBV30 and TRBJ1-2; a possible D gene is TRBD1 (6 bases). Trimming cost V 4 bases and J 5 bases, with 17 bases left between them. Per the germline V gene, CDR1 is GTSNPN and CDR2 is SVGIG (reference sequence). CDR3 length equals 14 residues.

The V gene is TRBV28, the J gene TRBJ1-2, with D hard to call. Germline V gene lookup returns CDR1 MDHEN and CDR2 SYDVKM. Between the trimmed V and J ends, which lost 6 bases and 0 bases, there was a span of 14 bases. This CDR3 comprises 15 residues. DNA for the CDR3: TGTGCCAGCAGCCCCGCGGGATTTGCTAACTATGGCTACACCTTC. This translates into CASSPAGFANYGYTF.

The chain combines TRBV9 with TRBJ1-3; D remains unclear. Germline V gives CDR1 SGDLS, CDR2 YYNGEE. Deletions cut 4 bases from V and 0 bases from J, with 20 bases between. This CDR3 comprises 18 residues. CDR3: CASSPLPKDRSSGNTIYF. The CDR3 DNA is TGTGCCAGCAGCCCCCTACCCAAAGATCGGAGCTCTGGAAACACCATATATTTT.

CDR3 amino acids: CASSQQGLETQYF. As DNA, the CDR3 is TGTGCCAGCAGCCAGCAGGGGTTGGAGACCCAGTACTTC. This chain uses TRBV11-3 with TRBJ2-5; D is possibly TRBD1 (6 bases). This CDR3 has 13 amino acids. V lost 5 bases and J 5 bases, leaving 12 bases between the germline ends. The V gene's germline CDR1 is SGHNT and CDR2 YENEEA.

V gene TRBV5-1 combines with J gene TRBJ1-5; no firm D call. Germline V gene sequence: CDR1 SGHRS, CDR2 YFSETQ. This CDR3 is built from 16 residues. V was trimmed by 2 bases and J by 7 bases, leaving 19 bases between them. CDR3: CASSFDSPQNGQPQHF. The CDR3 nucleotides are TGCGCCAGCAGCTTTGACTCACCCCAGAACGGCCAGCCCCAGCATTTT.

This chain links TRBV27 with TRBJ2-5; 7 nucleotides match TRBD2. From germline, CDR1 is MNHEY and CDR2 SMNVEV (reference sequence). The CDR3 sequence is 15 residues long. After removal of 3 bases from V and 5 bases from J, the junction contained 9 bases not matched to a gene. The CDR3 region is CASSFLGAGRETQYF. The DNA of the CDR3 is TGTGCCAGCAGTTTCCTCGGGGCCGGGAGGGAGACCCAGTACTTC.

The gene calls are TRBV6-6 and TRBJ1-1; D uncertain. V lost 3 bases to trimming and J lost 4 bases, with 6 bases between them. The CDR3 sequence is 12 residues long. CDR1 and CDR2 from the germline V gene are MNHNY and SVGAGI (reference sequence). This chain's CDR3 is CASSYGSTEAFF. In nucleotides, the CDR3 is TGTGCCAGCAGTTATGGGAGCACTGAAGCTTTCTTT.

This clone has just a few counts. The chain links TRBV6-6 to TRBJ2-7; maybe TRBD1 (6 bases). From germline, CDR1 is MNHNY and CDR2 SVGAGI (reference sequence). The CDR3 length is 13 residues. The V and J ends lost 6 bases and 6 bases respectively, with 15 bases between them. This chain's CDR3 is CASRHRDITEQYF. The CDR3 coding sequence is TGTGCCAGCAGACATAGGGACATCACCGAGCAGTACTTC.